These 27 T cell receptor beta chains originate from one sample sequenced in a study of naive and memory T cell subsets. These receptors have no identified antigens. Findings and limits, study-wide: Especially in CD8 cells, naive repertoires contained a few larger clonotypes, possibly CD45RA-re-expressing memory cells.

An equimolar mix of two oligonucleotides served as the beta constant-region primer for TRBC1 and TRBC2. Four rounds of PCR amplified the ligated cDNA using nested alpha and beta constant-region primers plus SP2. TCRdb analysed the UMI-ligation and nested PCR reads with MiXCR anew, one entry per CDR3 protein. The sample shows about 150,000 distinct CDR3 sequences, roughly 20% of them seen only once. Sequencing was done on a sample of naive CD4+ T cells from blood. The receptors stem from a human donor in good health.

The chain couples TRBV5-1 to TRBJ2-3; 12 nucleotides align to TRBD2. Germline CDR1 SGHRS, CDR2 YFSETQ. This CDR3 is 19 amino acids long. V lost 4 bases, J lost 4 bases, and 16 bases stayed unmatched. The CDR3 is CASSKTSGRGQVLPDTQYF. The CDR3 DNA reads TGCGCCAGCAGCAAGACTAGCGGGAGAGGTCAGGTTCTCCCAGATACGCAGTATTTT.

This clonotype was counted at least ten times. V gene TRBV5-5 combines with J gene TRBJ2-3; no clear D gene. Germline assignment: CDR1 SGHKS and CDR2 YYEKEE (reference sequence). V lost 4 bases and J 0 bases, leaving 6 bases between the germline ends. The CDR3 is made up of 13 amino acids. Written as DNA, the CDR3 is TGTGCCAGCAGCACAGCTAGCACAGATACGCAGTATTTT. The encoded protein is CASSTASTDTQYF.

This chain connects TRBV18 to TRBJ1-2; D possibly corresponds to TRBD1 (5 bases). CDR3 length equals 17 residues. CDR1 is KGHSH and CDR2 is LQKENI in the germline V gene. V was trimmed by 3 bases and J by 6 bases, leaving 23 bases between them. The CDR3 region has the DNA TGTGCCAGCTCACCTAATCAGGGTCCCCCATCTCGGGATGGCTACACCTTC. Encoded protein: CASSPNQGPPSRDGYTF.

This clonotype was seen more than once but under ten times. This chain connects TRBV2 to TRBJ2-7; TRBD1 might be the D (6 bases). Deletions cut 6 bases from V and 0 bases from J, with 15 bases between. This CDR3 comprises 15 residues. Germline V gene lookup returns CDR1 SNHLY and CDR2 FYNNEI. In nucleotides, the CDR3 is TGTGCCAGCAGACTCGCGGACAGTGACTCCTACGAGCAGTACTTC. It is translated as CASRLADSDSYEQYF.

The chain is built from TRBV7-6 and TRBJ2-1; D may correspond to TRBD1 or TRBD2 (5 bases each). CDR1 is SGHVS and CDR2 is FNYEAQ in the germline V gene. CDR3 length: 12 amino acids. The ends were cut back, 5 bases at V and 9 bases at J, with 11 bases in the middle. DNA for the CDR3: TGTGCCAGCAGCCAATCAGGGACTGAGCAGTTCTTC. This translates into CASSQSGTEQFF.

This clonotype has ten or more counts. A junction boundary mismatches the germline segment, possibly from a read error. The chain couples TRBV29-1 to TRBJ2-5; D gene ambiguous. Germline loops: CDR1 SQVTM, CDR2 ANQGSEA. The CDR3 has 14 residues. Written as DNA, the CDR3 is TGCAGCGTTGAAGATCGGACCTACCAAGGGACCCAGTACTTC. Protein: CSVEDRTYQGTQYF.

This chain connects TRBV10-3 to TRBJ2-7; no clear D gene. Trimming shortened V by 3 bases and J by 3 bases, and 6 bases separated the two germline ends. The CDR3 covers 12 residues. CDR1 ENHRY and CDR2 SYGVKD come from the germline V gene. The CDR3 bases are TGTGCCATCAGTGATACAGACTACGAGCAGTACTTC. This sequence encodes CAISDTDYEQYF.

J is TRBJ2-1 and V is TRBV27; the D is unclear. The V gene lost 3 bases and the J gene lost 8 bases, with 11 bases spanning the gap. CDR1 MNHEY and CDR2 SMNVEV come from the germline V gene (reference sequence). This CDR3 is built from 13 residues. CDR3 sequence: CASSFQEQHEQFF. The CDR3, as DNA: TGTGCCAGCAGTTTTCAGGAGCAGCATGAGCAGTTCTTC.

CDR3 nucleotide sequence: TGTGCCAGCAGTTTCCGGGGGTCAACTAATGAAAAACTGTTTTTT. Encoded protein: CASSFRGSTNEKLFF. V is TRBV27 and J is TRBJ1-4; possibly TRBD1 for D (5 bases). CDR1 MNHEY and CDR2 SMNVEV come from the germline V gene (reference sequence). Deletions cut 3 bases from V and 0 bases from J, with 8 bases between. This CDR3 is 15 amino acids long.

The V call is TRBV5-1, the J call TRBJ2-2; 9 nucleotides match TRBD2. This CDR3 has 18 residues. In germline, CDR1 is SGHRS, CDR2 YFSETQ. The ends lost 4 bases at V and 0 bases at J; junction bases unmatched: 10. For the CDR3, the DNA is TGCGCCAGCAGCCCAAACGGAGCGGGAGGTCCGAACACCGGGGAGCTGTTTTTT. As protein: CASSPNGAGGPNTGELFF. The full variable domain, with the rest looked up from reference TRBV5-1 and TRBJ2-2, is KAGVTQTPRYLIKTRGQQVTLSCSPISGHRSVSWYQQTPGQGLQFLFEYFSETQRNKGNFPGRFSGRQFSNSRSEMNVSTLELGDSALYLCASSPNGAGGPNTGELFFGEGSRLTVL.

This clonotype was observed at least ten times. This chain links TRBV28 with TRBJ2-7, with D unresolved. The CDR3 has 11 amino acids. Germline V gene sequence: CDR1 MDHEN, CDR2 SYDVKM. V was trimmed by 6 bases and J by 6 bases, leaving 9 bases between them. The CDR3 is CASSPIREQYF. The CDR3 DNA sequence: TGTGCCAGCAGCCCAATCCGCGAGCAGTACTTC. Combining the CDR3 with reference TRBV28 and TRBJ2-7 gives the whole variable domain DVKVTQSSRYLVKRTGEKVFLECVQDMDHENMFWYRQDPGLGLRLIYFSYDVKMKEKGDIPEGYSVSREKKERFSLILESASTNQTSMYLCASSPIREQYFGPGTRLTVT.

This clonotype was picked up many times. The chain links TRBV10-3 to TRBJ2-3; TRBD2 aligns across 7 bases. Per germline, CDR1 ENHRY and CDR2 SYGVKD. J lost 2 bases, V lost 5 bases, and 10 bases had no gene match. The CDR3 has 16 residues. In DNA form, the CDR3 reads TGTGCCATCAGTCGGCCGGGACTACCGAACACAGATACGCAGTATTTT. Protein: CAISRPGLPNTDTQYF.

This chain joins TRBV29-1 and TRBJ1-2; D is undetermined. The CDR3 contains 14 residues. Between the trimmed V and J ends, which lost 6 bases and 4 bases, there was a span of 18 bases. CDR1 is SQVTM, CDR2 ANQGSEA, per germline. The CDR3 loop reads CSVSTVAGLYGYTF. CDR3 in DNA: TGCAGCGTCTCTACGGTGGCAGGCCTCTATGGCTACACCTTC.

V usage is TRBV30 and J usage is TRBJ1-2; TRBD1 might be the D (5 bases). Germline assignment: CDR1 GTSNPN and CDR2 SVGIG (reference sequence). The V gene lost 0 bases and the J gene lost 4 bases, with 15 bases spanning the gap. The CDR3 is 15 amino acids. The CDR3 here is CAWSVGQGGSYGYTF. The CDR3 DNA reads TGTGCCTGGAGTGTAGGGCAGGGAGGCAGCTATGGCTACACCTTC.

The J gene is TRBJ2-2, the V gene TRBV4-1, with 11 bases matching TRBD1. J lost 2 bases, V lost 6 bases, and 5 bases had no gene match. Germline V gives CDR1 MGHRA, CDR2 YSYEKL. The CDR3 totals 16 residues. The CDR3 nucleotides read TGCGCCAGCAGTCGGGACAGGGGGGCCAACACCGGGGAGCTGTTTTTT. It codes for CASSRDRGANTGELFF.

V is TRBV30 and J is TRBJ1-2; 8 bases match TRBD1. This CDR3 spans 12 amino acids. Germline CDR1 and CDR2: GTSNPN and SVGIG (reference sequence). Trimming at V came to 3 bases and at J to 12 bases, leaving 9 bases not matched to a gene. The CDR3 DNA sequence: TGTGCCTGGAGAAGGCGGACAGGGCGAAACACCTTC. Amino acid sequence: CAWRRRTGRNTF.

This clonotype appeared a few times. The chain is built from TRBV20-1 and TRBJ1-2, with 7 bases aligning to TRBD1. Losses at the gene ends were 5 bases for V and 4 bases for J; bases not matched to a gene: 4. Germline V gene data show CDR1 as DFQATT and CDR2 as SNEGSKA (reference sequence). This CDR3 has 12 amino acids. The CDR3 sequence is CSARQGSYGYTF. The CDR3 region has the DNA TGCAGTGCTCGACAGGGATCCTATGGCTACACCTTC.

The genes are TRBV25-1 and TRBJ1-3; no clear D. CDR1 is MGHDK and CDR2 is SYGVNS in the germline V gene. This CDR3 region has 17 residues. Trimming shortened V by 8 bases and J by 0 bases, and 20 bases separated the two germline ends. CDR3 protein: CASVRQLLTFSGNTIYF. DNA of the CDR3: TGTGCCAGCGTAAGGCAGTTACTAACATTCTCTGGAAACACCATATATTTT.

This clonotype was observed a handful of times. The CDR3, as DNA: TGCAGCGTCGATACCCGGGAGACCTCGGGGCACAATGAGCAGTTCTTC. It translates to CSVDTRETSGHNEQFF. The genes are TRBV29-1 and TRBJ2-1, with D tentatively TRBD2 (6 bases). Germline V gene data show CDR1 as SQVTM and CDR2 as ANQGSEA. V gave up 6 bases and J gave up 5 bases, with 23 bases separating them. The CDR3 is 16 residues long.

This clonotype was detected only a few times. V and J are TRBV4-2 and TRBJ1-2, with D perhaps matching TRBD1 (6 bases). Germline CDR1 is LGHNA and CDR2 is YNFKEQ. The CDR3 has 17 amino acids. The germline V and J ends were trimmed by 4 bases and 6 bases, with 24 bases remaining between them. The CDR3 spells CASSPSSLRDIPDGYTF. As DNA, the CDR3 is TGTGCCAGCAGCCCGTCAAGTTTAAGGGACATCCCTGATGGCTACACCTTC.

This clonotype was counted a few times. The rearrangement links TRBV4-3 to TRBJ1-6; D not resolved. This CDR3 is 15 amino acids long. Deletions cut 1 base from V and 10 bases from J, with 14 bases between. The germline CDR1 and CDR2 sequences are LGHNA and YSLEER. The CDR3 region is CASSQGGLVSSPLHF. CDR3 nucleotides: TGCGCCAGCAGCCAAGGGGGTTTAGTTAGCTCACCCCTCCACTTT.

The J gene is TRBJ2-5, the V gene TRBV5-6, with TRBD2 as a possible D gene (6 bases). The CDR3 is made up of 15 amino acids. The V gene's germline CDR1 is SGHDT and CDR2 YYEEEE. V lost 4 bases and J lost 4, with 17 bases in between. CDR3: CASSPPGLLTETQYF. DNA for the CDR3: TGTGCCAGCAGCCCCCCGGGACTCCTGACAGAGACCCAGTACTTC.

This clonotype was detected only a few times. This chain connects TRBV12-3 or TRBV12-4 to TRBJ1-5; D might be TRBD1 (5 bases). Trimming took 5 bases from V and 0 from J, leaving 11 bases between them. The CDR3 has 15 residues. The CDR3 spells CASSSRVFSNQPQHF. CDR3 coding DNA: TGTGCCAGCAGTAGCAGGGTTTTTAGCAATCAGCCCCAGCATTTT.

The chain recombines TRBV10-3 with TRBJ2-7, with D perhaps matching TRBD2 (5 bases). Trimming pared 3 bases from V and 4 bases from J, leaving 19 bases between. The CDR3 runs 16 residues. Germline V gene sequence: CDR1 ENHRY, CDR2 SYGVKD. This CDR3 is CAISDNEGTAGYEQYF. Here the CDR3 DNA reads TGTGCCATCAGTGACAATGAGGGCACCGCGGGTTACGAGCAGTACTTC.

In this sample, this clonotype turned up a few times. CDR3 sequence reads: CAITGQGGTGELFF. The CDR3 DNA reads TGTGCCATCACCGGGCAAGGGGGCACCGGGGAGCTGTTTTTT. The rearrangement links TRBV10-3 to TRBJ2-2; a possible D gene is TRBD1 (6 bases). The CDR3 loop spans 14 amino acids. The germline V gene encodes CDR1 ENHRY and CDR2 SYGVKD. V dropped 7 bases and J dropped 4 bases, with 13 bases sitting between them.

This clonotype was counted many times. This chain links TRBV19 with TRBJ2-7; possible D gene TRBD1, 7 bases. Deletions cut 4 bases from V and 3 bases from J, with 13 bases between. This CDR3 comprises 14 residues. Germline V gene data show CDR1 as LNHDA and CDR2 as SQIVND (reference sequence). This CDR3 is CASSRRDRGYEQYF. CDR3 DNA: TGTGCCAGTAGTAGGAGGGACAGAGGCTACGAGCAGTACTTC.

Only a few counts were recorded for this clonotype. This chain joins TRBV3-1 and TRBJ2-1, with TRBD1 identical over 9 bases. V shed 6 bases and J 8 bases; nucleotides not matched to a gene: 5. From germline, CDR1 is LGHDT and CDR2 YNNKEL (reference sequence). CDR3 size: 13 residues. CDR3 loop: CASRDRGRDEQFF. The CDR3 nucleotides are TGTGCCAGCAGGGACAGGGGTAGAGATGAGCAGTTCTTC.